This T cell receptor beta chain was found in a study of OX40 agonist ivuxolimab in advanced cancers. Overall study: Prior therapy, whether anti-PD-1, anti-PD-L1 or anti-CTLA-4, was allowed, and less than 45% had some. Partial responses were achieved by three patients, one with hepatocellular carcinoma and two with cutaneous melanoma. General study findings and limits: At 0.1 to 3.0 mg/kg and by week 6, CD4+ and CD8+ T cells in the blood had expanded clonally. In the expanded peripheral T cells, antigen specificity was never determined.

As for this clone: The antigen remains unidentified.

Produced via immunoSEQ multiplex PCR; TCRdb's table is partial and in-frame only. The profile shows about 82,000 clones, roughly nine tenths of them singletons. V lost 5 bases and J lost 2; bases outside the gene matches: 11. CDR3 size: 17 residues. Per the germline V gene, CDR1 is KGHSH and CDR2 is LQKENI. The gene calls are TRBV18 and TRBJ2-1, with TRBD1 identical over 8 bases. This sequence was found in an adult with an advanced solid tumor such as melanoma, head and neck, liver or kidney cancer. The sample consisted of CD4+ or CD8+ T cells sorted from blood, taken in a trial of the OX40 agonist ivuxolimab. The CDR3, as DNA: TGTGCCAGCTCAAGGAGTGGACAGGGAGGACCCTACAATGAGCAGTTCTTC. Translated, it gives CASSRSGQGGPYNEQFF.